The source of this T cell receptor (beta chain) is a study of Ad26.COV2.S vaccination and SARS-CoV-2 variants. Per germline, CDR1 MGHRA and CDR2 YSYEKL. V was cut by 2 bases and J by 0 bases, with 14 bases left in between. The CDR3 spans 17 residues. As for this clone: The antigen is unknown.

Specified treatment: around 19 received Ad26.COV2.S at low or high dose, single or two shots; about 5 received placebo; per-sample allocation not given. Sampling was done on day 63 after the first vaccine or placebo injection. Assay used: immunoSEQ multiplex PCR; TCRdb lists only in-frame clones, some missing. The sample comprises around 450,000 clones, 80% to 90% of which are singletons, and around 1.6% rests with the top ten. Study-wide results and caveats: Spike-specific TCR breadth was greater in vaccine than placebo recipients. Substantial post-vaccination breadth of spike-specific CD8+ and CD4+ T cell responses was reported.

This sequence was found in a person between 18 and 60 years old who received the Ad26.COV2.S COVID-19 vaccine or a placebo. The V and J genes are TRBV4-1 and TRBJ1-3; D is unclear. The sequences come from peripheral blood, collected in a trial of Ad26.COV2.S vaccine versus placebo. CDR3 DNA: TGCGCCAGCAGCCAAAAGCCGGGCGGGGACTCTGGAAACACCATATATTTT. Its protein product is CASSQKPGGDSGNTIYF.